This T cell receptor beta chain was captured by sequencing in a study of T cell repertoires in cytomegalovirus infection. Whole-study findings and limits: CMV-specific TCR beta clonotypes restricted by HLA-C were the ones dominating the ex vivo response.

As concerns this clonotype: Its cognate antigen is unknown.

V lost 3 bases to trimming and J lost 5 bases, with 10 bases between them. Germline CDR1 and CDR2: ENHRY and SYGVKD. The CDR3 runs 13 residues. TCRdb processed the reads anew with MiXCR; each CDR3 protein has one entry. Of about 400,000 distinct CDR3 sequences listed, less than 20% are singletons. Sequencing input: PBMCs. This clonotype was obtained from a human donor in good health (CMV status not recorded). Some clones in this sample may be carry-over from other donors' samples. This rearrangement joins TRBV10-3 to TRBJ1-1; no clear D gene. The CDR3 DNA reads TGTGCCATCAGTGACGAGCCGGGGACTGAAGCTTTCTTT. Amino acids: CAISDEPGTEAFF.